This T cell receptor beta chain was retrieved from a study of blood T cell repertoires in COVID-19. Background on the study: Collection of acute and convalescent COVID-19 samples took place in the United States, Italy and Spain. T cells, B-cell-depleted T cells, or PBMCs provided the cDNA or gDNA that served as material.

Trimming removed 3 bases at V and 5 bases at J, with 13 bases between. Germline CDR1 and CDR2: MDHEN and SYDVKM. The CDR3 is 14 amino acids. Measured with immunoSEQ multiplex PCR; TCRdb has only the in-frame clones, and not every one. The sample consists of under 20,000 clones, roughly nine tenths of them appearing once. The V gene is TRBV28, the J gene TRBJ1-2; weak D call: TRBD1 (5 bases). The sequence was obtained from a human donor in a cohort sampled during active COVID-19. Sequenced sample: peripheral blood. Here the CDR3 DNA reads TGTGCCAGCAGTTTGTTGGGGGGAGTGTATGGCTACACCTTC. It codes for CASSLLGGVYGYTF.